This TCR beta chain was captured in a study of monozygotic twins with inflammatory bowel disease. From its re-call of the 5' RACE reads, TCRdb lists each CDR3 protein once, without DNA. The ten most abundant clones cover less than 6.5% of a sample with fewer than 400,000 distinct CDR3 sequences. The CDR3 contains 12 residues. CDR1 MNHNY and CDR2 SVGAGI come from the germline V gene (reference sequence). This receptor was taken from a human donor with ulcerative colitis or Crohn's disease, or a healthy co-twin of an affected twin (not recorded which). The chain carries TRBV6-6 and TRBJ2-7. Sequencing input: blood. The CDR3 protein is CASSYSTDKQYF.